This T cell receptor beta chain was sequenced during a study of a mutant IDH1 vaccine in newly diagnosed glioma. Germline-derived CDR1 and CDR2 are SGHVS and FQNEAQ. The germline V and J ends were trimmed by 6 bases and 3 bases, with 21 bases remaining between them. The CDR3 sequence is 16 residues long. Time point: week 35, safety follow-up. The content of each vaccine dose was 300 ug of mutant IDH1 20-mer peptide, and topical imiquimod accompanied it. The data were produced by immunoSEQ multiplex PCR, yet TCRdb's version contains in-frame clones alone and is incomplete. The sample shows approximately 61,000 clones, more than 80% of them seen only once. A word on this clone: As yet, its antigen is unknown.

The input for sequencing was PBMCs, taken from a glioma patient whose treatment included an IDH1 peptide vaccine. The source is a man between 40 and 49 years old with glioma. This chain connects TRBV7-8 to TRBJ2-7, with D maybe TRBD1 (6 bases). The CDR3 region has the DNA TGTGCCAGCAGTCGATCAGTACAGGGCTTAGTCTACGAGCAGTACTTC. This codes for CASSRSVQGLVYEQYF.